The 8 T cell receptor beta chains in this list originate from one sample, sequenced in a study of T cell repertoires in cytomegalovirus infection. TCRdb recomputed calls from the reads with MiXCR, one row per CDR3 protein. The data contain about 260,000 distinct CDR3 sequences, approximately 15% of them seen just once; the ten biggest clones take up roughly 8.9%. Sample: PBMCs. The receptor source for this set is a human donor in good health (CMV status not recorded). Some clones in this sample may be carry-over from other donors' samples.

The chain recombines TRBV19 with TRBJ2-3; D uncertain. CDR3 length: 15 residues. V lost 7 bases and J 0 bases, leaving 14 bases between the germline ends. CDR1 and CDR2 (germline): LNHDA, SQIVND (reference sequence). In DNA, the CDR3 is TGTGCCAGTAAGCTCGCGGATCGTAGCACAGATACGCAGTATTTT. This encodes CASKLADRSTDTQYF.

This clonotype was observed a single time. The J gene is TRBJ2-7, the V gene TRBV18; TRBD1 aligns across 7 bases. CDR1 is KGHSH, CDR2 LQKENI, per germline. V trimming: 3 bases; J trimming: 4 bases; junction bases outside the gene matches: 6. The CDR3 has 14 amino acids. The CDR3 here is CASSPGEGAYEQYF. The CDR3 DNA is TGTGCCAGCTCACCCGGAGAGGGGGCGTACGAGCAGTACTTC.

There are many counts of this clonotype. The genes are TRBV7-9 and TRBJ1-5; possible D gene TRBD1, 6 bases. The CDR3 spans 14 residues. V was clipped by 4 bases and J by 7 bases, with 14 bases between them. The germline V gene has CDR1 SEHNR and CDR2 FQNEAQ (reference sequence). The CDR3 is CASSSAQGGQPQHF. CDR3 nucleotide sequence: TGTGCCAGCAGCTCAGCACAGGGAGGACAGCCCCAGCATTTT.

The chain combines TRBV6-5 with TRBJ2-1, with 8 bases aligning to TRBD2. Germline V gene sequence: CDR1 MNHEY, CDR2 SVGAGI. The CDR3 consists of 16 residues. V shed 2 bases, J shed 3 bases, and the junction held 6 bases outside the gene matches. As DNA, the CDR3 is TGTGCCAGCAGTTACGGAGCGGGGGCCAACTACAATGAGCAGTTCTTC. Its protein product is CASSYGAGANYNEQFF.

Ten or more counts support this clonotype. The chain carries TRBV7-9 and TRBJ2-3; D is undetermined. V lost 1 base, J lost 2 bases, and 13 bases lay in between. This CDR3 region has 16 residues. Germline CDR1 is SEHNR and CDR2 is FQNEAQ (reference sequence). The CDR3 nucleotides read TGTGCCAGCAGCTTAGGGGCCGCAATCCCCACAGATACGCAGTATTTT. Amino acid sequence: CASSLGAAIPTDTQYF.

This clonotype was seen ten or more times. The J gene is TRBJ2-5, the V gene TRBV4-2, with TRBD1 identical over 9 bases. V was pared by 6 bases and J by 2 bases, with 10 bases of the junction left unmatched. This CDR3 spans 16 amino acids. Germline CDR1 reads LGHNA; CDR2 reads YNFKEQ. CDR3 region: CASRPRQGEMQETQYF. CDR3 nucleotide sequence: TGTGCCAGCAGGCCTCGACAGGGGGAGATGCAAGAGACCCAGTACTTC.

The sample holds many counts of this clonotype. The rearrangement joins TRBV7-2 to TRBJ2-5; weak D call: TRBD2 (6 bases). This CDR3 comprises 15 residues. Trimming took off 3 bases at V and 5 bases at J, with 16 bases between the two ends. In germline, CDR1 is SGHTA, CDR2 FQGNSA. The CDR3 sequence is CASSLGGGQRETQYF. CDR3 DNA sequence: TGTGCCAGCAGCTTGGGGGGAGGCCAACGTGAGACCCAGTACTTC.

This clonotype appeared many times. This chain joins TRBV4-3 and TRBJ1-6, with D unresolved. Per germline, CDR1 LGHNA and CDR2 YSLEER. Deletions cut 1 base from V and 10 bases from J, with 8 bases between. The CDR3 is 13 amino acids. CDR3: CASSQVAYSPLHF. In DNA form, the CDR3 reads TGCGCCAGCAGCCAAGTTGCATACTCACCCCTCCACTTT.